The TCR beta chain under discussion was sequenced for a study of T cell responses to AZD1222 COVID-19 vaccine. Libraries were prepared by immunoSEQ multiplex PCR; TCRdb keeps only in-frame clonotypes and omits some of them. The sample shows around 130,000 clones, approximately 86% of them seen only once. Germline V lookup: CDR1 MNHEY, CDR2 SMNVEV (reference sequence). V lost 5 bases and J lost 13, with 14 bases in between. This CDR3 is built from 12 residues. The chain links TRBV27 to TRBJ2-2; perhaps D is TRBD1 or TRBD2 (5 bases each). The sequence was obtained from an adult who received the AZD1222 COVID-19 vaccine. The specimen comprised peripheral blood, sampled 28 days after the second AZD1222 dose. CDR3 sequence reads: CASSDLGVLLFF. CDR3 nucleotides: TGTGCCAGCAGTGACTTGGGGGTTCTGCTGTTTTTT.